These 3 T cell receptor beta chains were sequenced from one sample in a study of blood T cell repertoires in COVID-19 (dated by TCRdb to 2018 to 2021). Library construction relied on the immunoSEQ multiplex PCR assay. The source is immuneACCESS, and TCRdb retained only in-frame sequences with V and J called. Part of the clones is not carried over; for the studies checked, unresolved V genes explain less than half of this, and the remainder is unexplained. The sample table shows under 300,000 clones, and 88% are seen once. The ten largest clones represent about 0.74% of the sample. Sequenced input: peripheral blood. These receptors originate from a young woman with acute or convalescent COVID-19.

The rearrangement links TRBV5-1 to TRBJ2-1; D remains ambiguous. The length of the CDR3 is 15 residues. Trimming left V 0 bases short and J 4 bases short, with 11 bases between. Germline CDR1 is SGHRS and CDR2 is YFSETQ. CDR3 loop: CASSLEEPAYNEQFF. The CDR3 DNA is TGCGCCAGCAGCTTGGAGGAGCCCGCTTACAATGAGCAGTTCTTC.

The J gene is TRBJ1-4, the V gene TRBV12-5, with 9 bases lining up with TRBD1. V trimming: 4 bases; J trimming: 3 bases; junction bases outside the gene matches: 9. This CDR3 is 17 amino acids long. The germline V gene encodes CDR1 LGHNT and CDR2 FRNRAP. CDR3 sequence reads: CASGSPTGGASNEKLFF. DNA for the CDR3: TGTGCTAGTGGTTCACCCACAGGGGGCGCGTCTAATGAAAAACTGTTTTTT.

The chain has TRBV5-1 and TRBJ2-5; weak D call: TRBD1 (5 bases). CDR3 length: 14 residues. With 4 bases removed from V and 2 bases from J, the gap between germline ends came to 12 bases. Germline CDR1 is SGHRS and CDR2 is YFSETQ. The chain's CDR3 is CASSGQGKQETQYF. The CDR3 DNA follows: TGCGCCAGCAGCGGCCAGGGAAAGCAAGAGACCCAGTACTTC.